This entry lists 28 T cell receptor beta chains sequenced from one sample in a study of regulatory T cells in long-lasting Graves disease. The time point was: persistent/refractory GD, antithyroid drugs over 5 years with positive TRAb. PBMCs were the source of the RNA used for TCR sequencing. Sequencing libraries for TCR beta were prepared with iRepertoire HTBI primers and Arm-PCR of CDR3 regions. TCRdb fed the multiplex PCR reads into MiXCR, producing one record per CDR3 protein. Counted here are nearly 350,000 distinct CDR3 sequences, about 20% occurring once; the ten biggest clones make up less than 35%. This sample comprised peripheral blood mononuclear cells (PBMCs), obtained when the disease was refractory, from a patient treated with antithyroid drugs. These receptors were taken from a female donor with Graves disease.

The rearrangement joins TRBV10-3 to TRBJ1-2; D unresolved. V lost 0 bases and J lost 1, with 3 bases in between. CDR3 length: 13 residues. Germline assignment: CDR1 ENHRY and CDR2 SYGVKD. This CDR3 is CAISESDNYGYTF. The CDR3 DNA is TGTGCCATCAGTGAGTCGGATAACTATGGCTACACCTTC.

This clonotype was counted between two and nine times. This chain links TRBV6-5 with TRBJ2-7, with D perhaps TRBD1 (6 bases). V lost 2 bases and J 2 bases, leaving 19 bases between the germline ends. The length of the CDR3 is 17 residues. Germline-derived CDR1 and CDR2 are MNHEY and SVGAGI. CDR3 sequence: CASSYTSQSTGTYEQYF. The CDR3 region has the DNA TGTGCCAGCAGTTACACCTCACAGAGTACAGGGACCTACGAGCAGTACTTC.

This clonotype was found many times. This chain uses TRBV28 with TRBJ1-4; the D is unclear. The germline CDR1 and CDR2 sequences are MDHEN and SYDVKM. Trimming pared 0 bases from V and 4 bases from J, leaving 18 bases between. This CDR3 has 18 amino acids. CDR3 coding DNA: TGTGCCAGCAGTTTATGGTCATTTCAGAAGCGGGTTAATGAAAAACTGTTTTTT. Amino acids: CASSLWSFQKRVNEKLFF.

The gene calls are TRBV5-5 and TRBJ2-2; 9 bases match TRBD1. The CDR3 totals 14 residues. Germline CDR1 is SGHKS and CDR2 is YYEKEE (reference sequence). V gave up 5 bases and J gave up 6 bases; unmatched junction bases: 5. The CDR3 region is CASRAGTGSGELFF. CDR3 bases: TGTGCCAGCAGGGCCGGGACAGGGTCCGGGGAGCTGTTTTTT.

This chain connects TRBV5-4 to TRBJ1-1; TRBD1 aligns across 12 bases. The germline V gene encodes CDR1 SGHNT and CDR2 YYREEE (reference sequence). The junction had 7 bases not matched to a gene; V was cut back by 4 bases and J by 6 bases. The CDR3 is 15 residues long. In DNA, the CDR3 is TGTGCCAGCAGCCCCCGGGGACAGGGGGCGGCTGAAGCTTTCTTT. Encoded protein: CASSPRGQGAAEAFF.

The chain uses TRBV6-2 or TRBV6-3 and TRBJ1-1; TRBD1 matches at 10 bases. This CDR3 is 14 amino acids long. Trimming removed 6 bases from V and 7 bases from J; junction bases left unmatched: 8. From germline, CDR1 is MNHEY and CDR2 SVGEGT. CDR3: CASRKTGGAFEAFF. The CDR3, as DNA: TGTGCCAGCAGGAAGACAGGGGGCGCGTTTGAAGCTTTCTTT.

CDR3: CASSNPTGDRQETQYF. CDR3 bases: TGTGCCAGCAGTAACCCGACAGGGGACCGACAAGAGACCCAGTACTTC. The J gene is TRBJ2-5, the V gene TRBV25-1; TRBD1 matches at 8 bases. V lost 5 bases, J lost 2 bases, and 10 bases stayed unmatched. Per the germline V gene, CDR1 is MGHDK and CDR2 is SYGVNS. This CDR3 has 16 amino acids.

The gene calls are TRBV12-3 or TRBV12-4 and TRBJ2-1; D call uncertain. The CDR3 loop spans 14 amino acids. Trimming pared 5 bases from V and 5 bases from J, leaving 13 bases between. DNA of the CDR3: TGTGCCAGCAGTCCGCAGGTAACCGACAATGAGCAGTTCTTC. It specifies CASSPQVTDNEQFF.

About this clonotype itself: Being one base from a much bigger clone, this may be a read error. Here the CDR3 reads CASSYPGVDEQFF. CDR3 DNA: TGTGCCAGCAGTTACCCCGGCGTGGATGAGCAGTTCTTC. The genes are TRBV6-2 or TRBV6-3 and TRBJ2-1; no definite D call. CDR3 size: 13 residues. The germline CDR1 and CDR2 sequences are MNHEY and SVGEGT. The V end was cut by 2 bases, the J end by 8 bases, with 10 bases between.

This clonotype was seen a handful of times. A clone one base away is much larger, so this may be a read error. The V call is TRBV12-3 or TRBV12-4, the J call TRBJ2-7; D might be TRBD2 (5 bases). The CDR3 is 12 residues long. The CDR3 nucleotides read TGTGCCGGCAGCCTAGCTTCTTACGAGCAGTACTTC. Protein sequence: CAGSLASYEQYF.

Ten or more counts support this clonotype. The V and J genes are TRBV11-2 and TRBJ2-7; 12 bases map to TRBD2. Trimming cost V 2 bases and J 6 bases; bases outside gene matches: 5. Germline CDR1 reads SGHAT; CDR2 reads FQNNGV. This CDR3 is built from 15 residues. As DNA, the CDR3 is TGTGCCAGCAGCTTATCACTAGCGGGAGGTGGCGAGCAGTACTTC. Amino acids: CASSLSLAGGGEQYF.

This clonotype was recorded many times. The chain joins TRBV28 to TRBJ2-4; D is perhaps TRBD2 (5 bases). Germline CDR1 and CDR2: MDHEN and SYDVKM. The CDR3 covers 16 residues. Trimming shortened V by 6 bases and J by 1 base, and 16 bases separated the two germline ends. The CDR3: CASRQDGRLAKNIQYF. CDR3 nucleotide sequence: TGTGCCAGCAGGCAGGATGGGAGACTGGCCAAAAACATTCAGTACTTC.

There are a few counts of this clonotype. The V gene is TRBV4-1, the J gene TRBJ1-1; D perhaps matches TRBD1 (6 bases). The length of the CDR3 is 16 residues. Trimming stripped 5 bases from V and 1 base from J, with 17 bases between. Germline V lookup: CDR1 MGHRA, CDR2 YSYEKL. CDR3 sequence: CASSEKVGQQNTEAFF. For the CDR3, the DNA is TGCGCCAGCAGCGAGAAGGTAGGACAGCAGAACACTGAAGCTTTCTTT.

The chain joins TRBV28 to TRBJ2-1, with D possibly TRBD1 on 5 matching bases. Germline assignment: CDR1 MDHEN and CDR2 SYDVKM. This CDR3 contains 15 residues. Deletions cut 6 bases from V and 0 bases from J, with 12 bases between. The CDR3 DNA is TGTGCCAGCAGGGTTCAAAGGGGCTCCTACAATGAGCAGTTCTTC. Translation gives CASRVQRGSYNEQFF.

This clonotype was observed a handful of times. The chain combines TRBV10-2 with TRBJ1-1, with D hard to call. V lost 6 bases and J 8 bases, leaving 13 bases between the germline ends. CDR1 WSHSY and CDR2 SAAADI come from the germline V gene. CDR3 length: 12 amino acids. The CDR3 reads CASSQRVGEAFF. The CDR3 DNA sequence: TGCGCCAGCAGCCAGAGGGTAGGAGAAGCTTTCTTT.

This clonotype was observed at least ten times. The genes are TRBV5-1 and TRBJ1-1; D is possibly TRBD1 (5 bases). The germline gives CDR1 SGHRS, CDR2 YFSETQ. This CDR3 comprises 13 residues. Deletions cut 4 bases from V and 5 bases from J, with 12 bases between. Written as DNA, the CDR3 is TGCGCCAGCAGCCACGGGACCTTTACTGAAGCTTTCTTT. Residues: CASSHGTFTEAFF.

In this sample, this clonotype turned up a few times. The chain recombines TRBV7-9 with TRBJ2-3; D call uncertain. The CDR3 sequence is 13 residues long. CDR1 SEHNR and CDR2 FQNEAQ come from the germline V gene (reference sequence). The germline V and J ends were trimmed by 1 base and 4 bases, with 6 bases remaining between them. The CDR3 DNA reads as TGTGCCAGCAGCTTAGAAGTCGCAGATACGCAGTATTTT. It codes for CASSLEVADTQYF.

This clonotype was observed a few times. V usage is TRBV6-5 and J usage is TRBJ1-5, with 8 bases aligning to TRBD1. V was clipped by 2 bases and J by 2 bases; unmatched bases: 5. From germline, CDR1 is MNHEY and CDR2 SVGAGI. CDR3 length: 16 amino acids. The CDR3 spells CASSYAGGGGNQPQHF. The CDR3 DNA sequence: TGTGCCAGCAGTTACGCAGGGGGCGGCGGCAATCAGCCCCAGCATTTT.

In this sample, this clonotype turned up many times. The chain combines TRBV28 with TRBJ1-1; 12 bases match TRBD1. V lost 6 bases to trimming and J lost 5 bases; unmatched junction nucleotides: 10. Looked up from germline, CDR1 is MDHEN and CDR2 is SYDVKM. This CDR3 is 16 amino acids long. CDR3 bases: TGTGCCAGCAGCGATAGGGACAGGGGGCTTCATACTGAAGCTTTCTTT. This gives the protein CASSDRDRGLHTEAFF.

This clonotype was observed a few times. CDR3 region: CASTTARGSGSYNEQFF. DNA of the CDR3: TGTGCCAGCACTACAGCCCGCGGGAGTGGGTCCTACAATGAGCAGTTCTTC. V usage is TRBV2 and J usage is TRBJ2-1, with 7 nucleotides matching TRBD2. The germline V gene encodes CDR1 SNHLY and CDR2 FYNNEI. Trimming took 7 bases from V and 1 from J; bases not matched to a gene: 13. This CDR3 contains 17 residues. Looking up the rest from reference TRBV2 and TRBJ2-1 gives the full variable domain: EPEVTQTPSHQVTQMGQEVILRCVPISNHLYFYWYRQILGQKVEFLVSFYNNEISEKSEIFDDQFSVERPDGSNFTLKIRSTKLEDSAMYFCASTTARGSGSYNEQFFGPGTRLTVL.

This clonotype was recorded many times. V usage is TRBV6-1 and J usage is TRBJ2-2; 7 bases are a match to TRBD1. The CDR3 has 12 residues. Germline CDR1 and CDR2: MNHNS and SASEGT. The V gene end was trimmed by 5 bases and the J gene end by 7 bases; junction bases not matched to a gene: 1. For the CDR3, the DNA is TGTGCCAGCAGTCAGGGGGTCGGGGAGCTGTTTTTT. It is translated as CASSQGVGELFF.

The chain uses TRBV6-2 or TRBV6-3 and TRBJ2-1; TRBD1 is a possible D gene (6 bases). The CDR3 is 16 residues long. Trimming stripped 0 bases from V and 1 base from J, with 10 bases between. CDR1 and CDR2 from the germline V gene are MNHEY and SVGEGT. The CDR3 nucleotides are TGTGCCAGCAGTTACTCGCCAGGGGAGTCCTACAATGAGCAGTTCTTC. Translating gives CASSYSPGESYNEQFF.

Details on this clonotype: The likely explanation is a read error, given a far larger clone one base away. The chain recombines TRBV12-3 or TRBV12-4 with TRBJ2-6; weak D call: TRBD1 (5 bases). CDR3 size: 14 residues. The CDR3 is CASGKDSGAHVLTF. The DNA of the CDR3 is TGTGCCAGCGGGAAGGATTCTGGGGCCCACGTCCTGACTTTC.

This clonotype showed up many times. This chain joins TRBV7-9 and TRBJ2-5; D is ambiguous. CDR3 length: 14 amino acids. The germline V and J ends were trimmed by 6 bases and 5 bases, with 16 bases remaining between them. Germline V gene sequence: CDR1 SEHNR, CDR2 FQNEAQ (reference sequence). DNA of the CDR3: TGTGCCAGCAGTCCTACCGGGCCATGGGAGACCCAGTACTTC. Encoded protein: CASSPTGPWETQYF.

This clonotype occurred many times. The chain links TRBV5-6 to TRBJ1-2; TRBD1 agrees at 11 bases. V lost 2 bases, J lost 8 bases, and 2 bases stayed unmatched. CDR3 length: 13 amino acids. Germline V gives CDR1 SGHDT, CDR2 YYEEEE. The chain's CDR3 is CASSFGQGAGYTF. The CDR3 bases are TGTGCCAGCAGCTTTGGACAGGGGGCGGGCTACACCTTC.

This clonotype has only a few counts. The chain links TRBV5-1 to TRBJ1-1; tentatively, D is TRBD1 (5 bases). The length of the CDR3 is 17 residues. Germline V lookup: CDR1 SGHRS, CDR2 YFSETQ. Trimming stripped 1 base from V and 8 bases from J, with 24 bases between. The CDR3 loop reads CASSLRGGLGAEGEAFF. In DNA form, the CDR3 reads TGCGCCAGCAGCTTGAGGGGAGGGCTCGGCGCGGAGGGGGAAGCTTTCTTT. Drawing the rest from reference TRBV5-1 and TRBJ1-1, the complete variable domain is KAGVTQTPRYLIKTRGQQVTLSCSPISGHRSVSWYQQTPGQGLQFLFEYFSETQRNKGNFPGRFSGRQFSNSRSEMNVSTLELGDSALYLCASSLRGGLGAEGEAFFGQGTRLTVV.

This chain uses TRBV6-2 or TRBV6-3 with TRBJ2-7; D possibly matches TRBD1 or TRBD2 (5 bases each). The CDR3 is 15 amino acids. CDR1 and CDR2 from the germline V gene are MNHEY and SVGEGT. Trimming removed 6 bases at V and 1 base at J, with 16 bases between. CDR3 loop: CASRNDRGASYEQYF. In nucleotides, the CDR3 is TGTGCCAGCAGGAACGACCGAGGGGCATCCTACGAGCAGTACTTC.

This clonotype was observed a few times. CDR3 region: CASSQGAGITEAFF. In DNA, the CDR3 is TGTGCCAGCAGCCAGGGGGCGGGAATCACTGAAGCTTTCTTT. The rearrangement uses TRBV2 and TRBJ1-1; 8 positions match TRBD1. Trimming took 6 bases from V and 4 from J; bases not matched to a gene: 7. CDR3 length: 14 residues. Germline V gene data show CDR1 as SNHLY and CDR2 as FYNNEI.